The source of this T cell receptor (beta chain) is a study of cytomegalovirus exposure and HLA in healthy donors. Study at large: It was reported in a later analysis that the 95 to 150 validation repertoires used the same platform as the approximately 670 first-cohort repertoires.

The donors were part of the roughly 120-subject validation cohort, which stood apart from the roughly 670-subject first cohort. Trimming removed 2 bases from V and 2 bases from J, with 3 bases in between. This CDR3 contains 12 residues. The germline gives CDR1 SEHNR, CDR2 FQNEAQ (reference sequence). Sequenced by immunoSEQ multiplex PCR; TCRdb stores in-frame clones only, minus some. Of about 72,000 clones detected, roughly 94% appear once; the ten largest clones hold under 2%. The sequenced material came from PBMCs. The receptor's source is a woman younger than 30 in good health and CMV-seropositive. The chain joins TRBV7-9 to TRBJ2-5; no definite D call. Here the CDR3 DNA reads TGTGCCAGCAGCTTACGGCAAGAGACCCAGTACTTC. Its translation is CASSLRQETQYF.